The sequence of this T cell receptor (beta chain) was determined in a study of blood T cell repertoires in COVID-19. In the study overall: Material from acute and convalescent COVID-19 was sourced from the United States, Italy and Spain. T cells, B-cell-depleted T cells, or PBMCs supplied cDNA or gDNA.

CDR3 length: 17 amino acids. Trimming at V came to 4 bases and at J to 3 bases, leaving 12 bases not matched to a gene. CDR1 LGHNT and CDR2 FRNRAP come from the germline V gene. Repertoires were generated with immunoSEQ multiplex PCR, while TCRdb's copy carries only in-frame clones and drops some. The table includes 200,000 to 250,000 clones, about 83% detected once. Grouping used clinical history reported by participants in a survey and questionnaire. J is TRBJ2-3 and V is TRBV12-5; 8 nucleotides line up with TRBD2. Sequences were obtained from PBMCs or T cells enriched from blood (not recorded which). The receptor comes from a woman in her forties or fifties who had been exposed to COVID-19. The CDR3 DNA sequence: TGTGCTAGTGGTTCCAGCGGGGGCATCGGTGGAACAGATACGCAGTATTTT. It codes for CASGSSGGIGGTDTQYF.